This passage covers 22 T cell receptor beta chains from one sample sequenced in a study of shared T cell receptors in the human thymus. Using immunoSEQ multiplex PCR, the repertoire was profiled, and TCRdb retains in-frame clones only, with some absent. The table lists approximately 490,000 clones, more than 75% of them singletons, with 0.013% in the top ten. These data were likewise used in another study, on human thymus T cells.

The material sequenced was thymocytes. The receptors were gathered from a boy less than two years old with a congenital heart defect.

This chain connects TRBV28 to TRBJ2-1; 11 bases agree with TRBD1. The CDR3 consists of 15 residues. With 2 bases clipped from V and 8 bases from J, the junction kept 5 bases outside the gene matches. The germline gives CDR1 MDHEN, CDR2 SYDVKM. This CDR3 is CASSLRTGGDYEQFF. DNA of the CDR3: TGTGCCAGCAGTTTAAGGACAGGGGGCGATTATGAGCAGTTCTTC.

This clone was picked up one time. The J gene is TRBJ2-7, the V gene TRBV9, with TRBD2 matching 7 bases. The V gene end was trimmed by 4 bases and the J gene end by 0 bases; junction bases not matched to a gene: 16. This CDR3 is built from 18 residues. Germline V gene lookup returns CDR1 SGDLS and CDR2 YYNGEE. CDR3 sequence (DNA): TGTGCCAGCAGCCCCGGGGGGAAGCGGGATGCCGTCTCCTACGAGCAGTACTTC. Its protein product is CASSPGGKRDAVSYEQYF.

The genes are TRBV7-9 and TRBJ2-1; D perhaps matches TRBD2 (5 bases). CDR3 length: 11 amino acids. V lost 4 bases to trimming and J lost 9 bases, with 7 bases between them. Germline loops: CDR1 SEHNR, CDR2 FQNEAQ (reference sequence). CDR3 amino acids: CASSYSGEQFF. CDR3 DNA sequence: TGTGCCAGCAGCTACAGCGGTGAGCAGTTCTTC.

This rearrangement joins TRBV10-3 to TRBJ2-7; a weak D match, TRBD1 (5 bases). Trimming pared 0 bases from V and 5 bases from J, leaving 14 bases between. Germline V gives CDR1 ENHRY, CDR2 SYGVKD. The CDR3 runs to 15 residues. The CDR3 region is CAISESIQGQNEQYF. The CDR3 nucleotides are TGTGCCATCAGTGAGTCGATTCAGGGTCAGAACGAGCAGTACTTC.

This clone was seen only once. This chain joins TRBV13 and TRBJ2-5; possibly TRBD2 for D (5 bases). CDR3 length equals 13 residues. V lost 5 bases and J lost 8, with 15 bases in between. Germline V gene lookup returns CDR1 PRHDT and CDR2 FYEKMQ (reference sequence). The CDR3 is CASSANPSKTQYF. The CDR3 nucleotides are TGTGCCAGCAGCGCCAACCCTAGCAAAACCCAGTACTTC.

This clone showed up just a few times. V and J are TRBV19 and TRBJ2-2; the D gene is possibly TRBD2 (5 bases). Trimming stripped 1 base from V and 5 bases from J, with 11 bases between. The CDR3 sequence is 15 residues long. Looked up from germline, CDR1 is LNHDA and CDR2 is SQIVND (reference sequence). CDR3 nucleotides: TGTGCCAGTAGTATAGGTAGCGACTCAACCGGGGAGCTGTTTTTT. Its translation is CASSIGSDSTGELFF.

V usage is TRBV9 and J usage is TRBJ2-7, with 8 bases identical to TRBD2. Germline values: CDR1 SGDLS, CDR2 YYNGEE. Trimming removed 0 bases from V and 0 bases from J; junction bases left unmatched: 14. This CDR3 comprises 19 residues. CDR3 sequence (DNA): TGTGCCAGCAGCGTAGCGGCGGGGGGTCTAGCGGAAAGCTCCTACGAGCAGTACTTC. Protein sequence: CASSVAAGGLAESSYEQYF. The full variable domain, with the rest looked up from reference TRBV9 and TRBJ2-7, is DSGVTQTPKHLITATGQRVTLRCSPRSGDLSVYWYQQSLDQGLQFLIQYYNGEERAKGNILERFSAQQFPDLHSELNLSSLELGDSALYFCASSVAAGGLAESSYEQYFGPGTRLTVT.

The CDR3: CASHRTGSKPGELFF. CDR3 in DNA: TGTGCCAGCCACCGGACAGGGTCGAAACCCGGGGAGCTGTTTTTT. The chain couples TRBV19 to TRBJ2-2, with TRBD1 matching 8 bases. Per germline, CDR1 LNHDA and CDR2 SQIVND (reference sequence). Trimming cost V 9 bases and J 6 bases; bases outside gene matches: 12. This CDR3 is built from 15 residues.

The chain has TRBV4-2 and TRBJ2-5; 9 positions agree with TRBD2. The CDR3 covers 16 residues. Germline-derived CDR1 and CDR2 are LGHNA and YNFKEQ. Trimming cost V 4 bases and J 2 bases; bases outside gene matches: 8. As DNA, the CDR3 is TGTGCCAGCAGCCGTGGGACTAGCTACGGACAAGAGACCCAGTACTTC. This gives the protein CASSRGTSYGQETQYF.

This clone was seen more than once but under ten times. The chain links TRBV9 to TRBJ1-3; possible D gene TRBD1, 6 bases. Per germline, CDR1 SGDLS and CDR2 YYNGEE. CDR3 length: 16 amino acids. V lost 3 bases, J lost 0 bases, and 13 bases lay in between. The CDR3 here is CASSDGQQSSGNTIYF. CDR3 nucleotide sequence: TGTGCCAGCAGCGACGGACAGCAATCCTCTGGAAACACCATATATTTT.

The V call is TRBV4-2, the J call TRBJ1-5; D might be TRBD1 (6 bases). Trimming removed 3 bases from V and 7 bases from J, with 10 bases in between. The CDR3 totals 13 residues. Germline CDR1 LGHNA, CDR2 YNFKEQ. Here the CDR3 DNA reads TGTGCCAGCAGCCAGACAGGATGGCAGCCCCAGCATTTT. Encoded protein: CASSQTGWQPQHF.

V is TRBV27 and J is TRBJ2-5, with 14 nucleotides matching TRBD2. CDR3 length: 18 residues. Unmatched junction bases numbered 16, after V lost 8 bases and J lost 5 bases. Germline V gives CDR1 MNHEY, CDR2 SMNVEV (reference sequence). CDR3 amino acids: CASSNGIGGLAGEETQYF. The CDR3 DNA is TGTGCCAGCTCAAACGGGATCGGGGGACTAGCGGGAGAGGAGACCCAGTACTTC.

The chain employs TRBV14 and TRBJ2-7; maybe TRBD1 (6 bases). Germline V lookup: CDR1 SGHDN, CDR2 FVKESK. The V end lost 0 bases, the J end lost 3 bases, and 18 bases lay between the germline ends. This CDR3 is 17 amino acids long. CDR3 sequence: CASSQEFVSGTFYEQYF. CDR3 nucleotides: TGTGCCAGCAGCCAAGAATTCGTTTCGGGGACATTCTACGAGCAGTACTTC.

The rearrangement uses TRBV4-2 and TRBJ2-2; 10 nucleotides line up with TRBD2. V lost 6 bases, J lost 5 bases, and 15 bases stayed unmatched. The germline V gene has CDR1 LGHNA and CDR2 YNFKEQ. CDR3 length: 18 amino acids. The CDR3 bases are TGTGCCAGCAGTCCGACGGCTAGCGGGAGAAGAGGAACCGGGGAGCTGTTTTTT. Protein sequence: CASSPTASGRRGTGELFF.

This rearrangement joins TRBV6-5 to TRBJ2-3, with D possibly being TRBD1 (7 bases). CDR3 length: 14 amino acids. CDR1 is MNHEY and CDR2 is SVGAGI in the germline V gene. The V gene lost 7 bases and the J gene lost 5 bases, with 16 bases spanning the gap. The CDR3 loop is CASTEGAEEDTQYF. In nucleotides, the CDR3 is TGTGCCAGCACGGAGGGGGCTGAGGAAGATACGCAGTATTTT.

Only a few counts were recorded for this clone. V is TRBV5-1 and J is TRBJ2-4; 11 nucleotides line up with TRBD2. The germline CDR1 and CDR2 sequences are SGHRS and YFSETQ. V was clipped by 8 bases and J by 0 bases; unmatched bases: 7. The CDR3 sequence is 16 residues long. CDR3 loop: CASTLAGGLAKNIQYF. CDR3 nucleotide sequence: TGCGCCAGTACCCTAGCGGGGGGCCTAGCCAAAAACATTCAGTACTTC.

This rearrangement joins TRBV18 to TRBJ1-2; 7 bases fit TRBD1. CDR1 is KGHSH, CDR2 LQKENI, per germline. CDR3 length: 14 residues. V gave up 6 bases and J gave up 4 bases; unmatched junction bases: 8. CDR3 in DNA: TGTGCCAGCTCCGACAGGGACAGAGGCTATGGCTACACCTTC. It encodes CASSDRDRGYGYTF.

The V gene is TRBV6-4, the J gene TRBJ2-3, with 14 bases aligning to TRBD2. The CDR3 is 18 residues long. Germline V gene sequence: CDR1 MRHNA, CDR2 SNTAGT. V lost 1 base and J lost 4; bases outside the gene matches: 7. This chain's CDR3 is CASSDFGTSGRKADTQYF. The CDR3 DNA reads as TGTGCCAGCAGTGACTTTGGGACTAGCGGGAGAAAAGCAGATACGCAGTATTTT.

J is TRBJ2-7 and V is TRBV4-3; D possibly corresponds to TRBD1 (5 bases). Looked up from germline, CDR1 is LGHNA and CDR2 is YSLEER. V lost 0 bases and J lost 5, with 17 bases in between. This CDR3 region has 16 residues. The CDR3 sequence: CASSQEIKQVTHEQYF. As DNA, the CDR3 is TGCGCCAGCAGCCAAGAGATAAAACAGGTTACCCACGAGCAGTACTTC.

CDR3 DNA sequence: TGCGCCAGCAGCCAAGGGGTACGGGAGGGTTGGGAGACCCAGTACTTC. This sequence encodes CASSQGVREGWETQYF. This chain uses TRBV4-3 with TRBJ2-5, with 8 bases lining up with TRBD2. CDR3 length: 16 amino acids. Germline loops: CDR1 LGHNA, CDR2 YSLEER. After removal of 1 base from V and 5 bases from J, the junction contained 9 bases not matched to a gene.

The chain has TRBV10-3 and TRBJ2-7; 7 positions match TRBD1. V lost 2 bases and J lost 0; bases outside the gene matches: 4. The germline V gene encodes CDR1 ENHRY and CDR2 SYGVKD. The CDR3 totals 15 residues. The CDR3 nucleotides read TGTGCCATCAGTGAGAAGGGGGCTGGCTCCTACGAGCAGTACTTC. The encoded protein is CAISEKGAGSYEQYF.

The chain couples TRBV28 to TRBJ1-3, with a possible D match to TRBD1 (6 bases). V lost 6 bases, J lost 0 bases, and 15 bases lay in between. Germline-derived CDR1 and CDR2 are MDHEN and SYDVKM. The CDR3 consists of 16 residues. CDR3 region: CASSQGLVSSGNTIYF. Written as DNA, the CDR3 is TGTGCCAGCAGCCAGGGGCTCGTATCCTCTGGAAACACCATATATTTT.